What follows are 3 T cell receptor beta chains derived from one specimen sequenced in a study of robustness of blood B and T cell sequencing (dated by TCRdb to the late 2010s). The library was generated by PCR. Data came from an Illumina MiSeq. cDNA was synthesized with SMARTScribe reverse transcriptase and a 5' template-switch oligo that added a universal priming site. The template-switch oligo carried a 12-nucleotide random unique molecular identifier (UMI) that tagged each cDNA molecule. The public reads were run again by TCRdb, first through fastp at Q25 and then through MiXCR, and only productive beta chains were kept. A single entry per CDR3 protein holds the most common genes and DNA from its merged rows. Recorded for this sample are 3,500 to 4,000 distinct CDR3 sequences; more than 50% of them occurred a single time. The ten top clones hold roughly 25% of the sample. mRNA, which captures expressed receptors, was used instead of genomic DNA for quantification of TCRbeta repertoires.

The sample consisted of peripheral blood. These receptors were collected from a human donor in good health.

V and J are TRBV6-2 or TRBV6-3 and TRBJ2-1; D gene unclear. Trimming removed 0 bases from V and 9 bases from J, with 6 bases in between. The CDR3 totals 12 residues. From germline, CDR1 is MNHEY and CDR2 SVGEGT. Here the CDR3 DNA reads TGTGCCAGCAGTTACTCAAGTAGTGAGCAGTTCTTC. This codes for CASSYSSSEQFF.

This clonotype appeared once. The CDR3 spells CASLRDSNSNQPQHF. The CDR3 bases are TGTGCCAGCCTCAGGGACAGCAATAGCAATCAGCCCCAGCATTTT. This sequence joins TRBV19 and TRBJ1-5; 7 nucleotides agree with TRBD1. CDR1 LNHDA and CDR2 SQIVND come from the germline V gene (reference sequence). V shed 9 bases, J shed 0 bases, and the junction held 8 bases outside the gene matches. The CDR3 covers 15 residues.

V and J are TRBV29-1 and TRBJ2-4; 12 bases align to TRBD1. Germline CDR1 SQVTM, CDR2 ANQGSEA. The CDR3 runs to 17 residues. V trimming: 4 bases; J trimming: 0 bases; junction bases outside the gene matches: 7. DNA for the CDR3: TGCAGCGTTGCCGGGACAGGGGGCCCATTAGCCAAAAACATTCAGTACTTC. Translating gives CSVAGTGGPLAKNIQYF.